This T cell receptor beta chain is drawn from a study of T cell responses to AZD1222 COVID-19 vaccine. General observations from the study: Donors in the cohort were predominantly white British and more often female, and clonal diversity was possibly underestimated. Spike-specific TCR breadth and depth rose after two AZD1222 doses. Regions left unmutated in variants are reportedly the target of nearly half of spike-specific TCRs. The CD4 TCRs associated with vaccination extended across spike and predominated at 160-218 and 743-854.

As regards this clone: Its antigen is not identified.

CDR3 size: 15 residues. Trimming pared 1 base from V and 7 bases from J, leaving 16 bases between. Germline V gene lookup returns CDR1 SGHTA and CDR2 FQGNSA. Here immunoSEQ multiplex PCR was the method, and the copy in TCRdb shows in-frame clones only, minus some. Of 130,000 or so clones in the sample, 91% were seen once. V usage is TRBV7-2 and J usage is TRBJ1-2; TRBD1 might be the D (6 bases). Sequences were derived from peripheral blood, sampled 28 days after the second dose of the MenACWY control vaccine. The sequence derives from an adult who received the MenACWY meningococcal vaccine as a control. For the CDR3, the DNA is TGTGCCAGCAGCTTAGTCGGGGGCAGGGGTGCTGGCTACACCTTC. Its protein is CASSLVGGRGAGYTF.